The entry below describes one T cell receptor (beta chain). Its antigen target is currently unknown. No quality values exist for individual bases; no much larger clone is one base distant. The immunoSEQ Assay, a bias-controlled multiplex PCR, was used to amplify TCRbeta CDR3 regions from genomic DNA. Per the original workflow: Within the assay, amplification of reference gene primers was used to estimate how many nucleated cells each sample contained. To quantify the absolute abundance of each unique TCRbeta CDR3 rearrangement, sequence reads were collapsed and filtered. For each sample, productive Simpson clonality was calculated by taking the square root of Simpson's diversity index across productive rearrangements. This immuneACCESS table, as held by TCRdb, lists in-frame sequences with V and J called but not all clones. Of the missing ones, under half trace to an unresolved V gene in checked studies; the others have no known cause. V and J calls and clone size come straight from that table; D and trimming were deduced from the DNA. The sample table records 100,000 to 150,000 clones; around 82% of these occur just once. The leading ten clones occupy over 1.1% of the sample.

Collaborating institutions collected whole blood in K2EDTA tubes following their own protocols. For TCRbeta analysis, collaborators shipped samples in one of three forms: frozen whole blood, isolated PBMCs, or DNA extracted from either of those sample types. These data originate in a study of blood T cell repertoires in COVID-19 (dated by TCRdb to about 2020). As for the study more broadly: The collaborator samples originated in the United States, Italy and Spain and spanned the acute and convalescent phases of COVID-19. The material from the prospective study consisted of cDNA or gDNA derived from T cells, B-cell-depleted T cells, or PBMCs. Deeply sampled blood TCRbeta repertoires from subjects exposed to, actively infected with, or recovered from COVID-19 were included in the dataset. A freely available public database, intended as a resource for researchers studying the immune response to SARS-CoV-2, is where the repertoires were released. Samples were obtained from the ongoing ImmuneRACE study (first 160 participants) and from about 1,300 subjects provided by 6 global collaborators. A de-identified subject ID, COVID-19 status, age in years and sex were almost always included in the sample metadata. HLA class I and class II types, where available, came from metadata supplied by the sample provider rather than from assay-based typing. What the study reported, not specific to this receptor: How much clinical and demographic metadata was included differed by source and by participant, and the metadata was provided uncurated.

The CDR3 runs 14 residues from the cysteine to the phenylalanine. Just CDR3 DNA is preserved here, 42 bases in frame from base 1. Unmatched junction bases come to 6, with V trimmed by 6 bases and J by 6 bases. Reading the germline V gene gives CDR1 MNHEY and CDR2 SVGAGI. The chain is encoded by TRBV6-5 joined to TRBJ1-4, with 8 junctional bases fitting TRBD1. This clonotype was obtained from a man aged 60 to 75 with acute or convalescent COVID-19. Sequenced input: peripheral blood. The CDR3 corresponds to CASRQGARDEKLFF. The nucleotide sequence reads as follows: TGTGCCAGCAGGCAGGGGGCGCGAGATGAAAAACTGTTTTTT.